The 30 T cell receptor beta chains presented below share a single source sample, sequenced in a study of blood T cell repertoires in COVID-19. Generated by immunoSEQ multiplex PCR, the TCRdb table keeps only in-frame clones and is missing some. The repertoire consists of around 140,000 clones, with 85% to 90% occurring once and the leading ten covering under 7.5%. The specimen was peripheral blood. Every receptor here comes from a man aged 80 or over with acute or convalescent COVID-19.

This clone appeared once. The V gene is TRBV27, the J gene TRBJ2-7; D possibly corresponds to TRBD2 (5 bases). The CDR3 has 15 amino acids. CDR1 MNHEY and CDR2 SMNVEV come from the germline V gene (reference sequence). The germline V and J ends were trimmed by 2 bases and 4 bases, with 15 bases remaining between them. The CDR3, as DNA: TGTGCCAGCAGTTTAGACAAACTCGGCGGGTACGAGCAGTACTTC. As protein: CASSLDKLGGYEQYF.

This clone has a single count. This chain connects TRBV5-1 to TRBJ2-7; 9 nucleotides agree with TRBD1. The CDR3 runs to 15 residues. Trimming cost V 3 bases and J 3 bases; bases outside gene matches: 7. The V gene's germline CDR1 is SGHRS and CDR2 YFSETQ. CDR3 in DNA: TGCGCCAGCAGCTCCCCGACAGGGGGGGTCTACGAGCAGTACTTC. This codes for CASSSPTGGVYEQYF.

CDR3 in amino acids: CASSLAPTEAFF. The CDR3 region has the DNA TGTGCCAGCAGTCTAGCCCCCACTGAAGCTTTCTTT. This chain connects TRBV2 to TRBJ1-1; no definite D call. CDR3 length: 12 residues. Trimming removed 5 bases at V and 4 bases at J, with 8 bases between. Germline values: CDR1 SNHLY, CDR2 FYNNEI.

The rearrangement uses TRBV7-2 and TRBJ2-3; the D call may be TRBD1 or TRBD2 (7 bases each). V was pared by 4 bases and J by 3 bases, with 17 bases between. The CDR3 extends over 16 amino acids. Germline CDR1 SGHTA, CDR2 FQGNSA. DNA for the CDR3: TGTGCCAGCAGCTCAGCGGGACAGCAACTTACAGATACGCAGTATTTT. It codes for CASSSAGQQLTDTQYF.

This rearrangement joins TRBV5-1 to TRBJ1-4, with 12 bases matching TRBD1. V was pared by 4 bases and J by 7 bases, with 8 bases of the junction left unmatched. From germline, CDR1 is SGHRS and CDR2 YFSETQ. This CDR3 has 16 amino acids. The CDR3 spells CASSHGDRGPGEKLFF. Here the CDR3 DNA reads TGCGCCAGCAGCCACGGGGACAGGGGGCCGGGTGAAAAACTGTTTTTT.

Only one count was recorded for this clone. The V and J genes are TRBV7-9 and TRBJ2-7; TRBD1 matches 7 bases. From germline, CDR1 is SEHNR and CDR2 FQNEAQ (reference sequence). Losses at the gene ends were 5 bases for V and 5 bases for J; bases not matched to a gene: 9. This CDR3 is built from 14 residues. The CDR3 nucleotides read TGTGCCAGCAGCCCATCAGGGGGAGTCGACGAGCAGTACTTC. It is translated as CASSPSGGVDEQYF. The variable domain in full, with the rest retrieved from reference TRBV7-9 and TRBJ2-7, is DTGVSQNPRHKITKRGQNVTFRCDPISEHNRLYWYRQTLGQGPEFLTYFQNEAQLEKSRLLSDRFSAERPKGSFSTLEIQRTEQGDSAMYLCASSPSGGVDEQYFGPGTRLTVT.

The chain employs TRBV27 and TRBJ2-2, with TRBD1 identical over 9 bases. The J segment lost 8 bases and the V segment lost 4 bases, leaving 8 bases of the junction unmatched. Germline V gene sequence: CDR1 MNHEY, CDR2 SMNVEV (reference sequence). This CDR3 is 15 amino acids long. The CDR3: CASSSRDRGIGELFF. As DNA, the CDR3 is TGTGCCAGCAGTTCCAGAGACAGGGGGATAGGGGAGCTGTTTTTT.

A single count supports this clone. This chain joins TRBV28 and TRBJ2-7; TRBD1 matches at 7 bases. The V segment lost 6 bases and the J segment 4 bases; nucleotides outside the gene matches: 9. CDR3 length: 14 amino acids. Looked up from germline, CDR1 is MDHEN and CDR2 is SYDVKM. CDR3 loop: CASSPPDRVYEQYF. The CDR3 DNA follows: TGTGCCAGCAGCCCCCCCGACAGGGTATACGAGCAGTACTTC.

The chain uses TRBV7-9 and TRBJ1-4; D gene unclear. CDR3 length equals 12 residues. V was trimmed by 10 bases and J by 8 bases, leaving 14 bases between them. Germline lookup yields CDR1 SEHNR and CDR2 FQNEAQ (reference sequence). The CDR3 here is CATAQSYEKLFF. The CDR3 bases are TGTGCCACGGCACAGAGTTACGAAAAACTGTTTTTT. The whole variable domain, filled in from reference TRBV7-9 and TRBJ1-4, reads DTGVSQNPRHKITKRGQNVTFRCDPISEHNRLYWYRQTLGQGPEFLTYFQNEAQLEKSRLLSDRFSAERPKGSFSTLEIQRTEQGDSAMYLCATAQSYEKLFFGSGTQLSVL.

The genes are TRBV27 and TRBJ2-2; 11 bases fit TRBD2. CDR1 is MNHEY and CDR2 is SMNVEV in the germline V gene (reference sequence). CDR3 length equals 14 residues. The V segment lost 5 bases and the J segment 10 bases; nucleotides outside the gene matches: 6. The CDR3 region is CASSRLLAGEELFF. The CDR3 nucleotides are TGTGCCAGCAGTCGGTTACTAGCGGGGGAGGAGCTGTTTTTT.

This clone was seen a single time. Here the CDR3 reads CASRPGDRGTTGNTIYF. The DNA of the CDR3 is TGCGCCAGCAGGCCCGGGGACAGGGGGACAACTGGAAACACCATATATTTT. J is TRBJ1-3 and V is TRBV10-2; 11 positions match TRBD1. The CDR3 is 17 residues long. Unmatched junction bases numbered 9, after V lost 6 bases and J lost 2 bases. The V gene's germline CDR1 is WSHSY and CDR2 SAAADI.

This sequence joins TRBV28 and TRBJ2-4; D gene unclear. Germline CDR1 and CDR2: MDHEN and SYDVKM. The CDR3 consists of 16 residues. Trimming removed 6 bases at V and 2 bases at J, with 17 bases between. The CDR3 region is CASSTALYLTKNIQYF. The CDR3 nucleotides read TGTGCCAGCAGCACAGCACTGTACCTTACCAAAAACATTCAGTACTTC. Using reference TRBV28 and TRBJ2-4 for the parts outside the CDR3, the full variable domain is DVKVTQSSRYLVKRTGEKVFLECVQDMDHENMFWYRQDPGLGLRLIYFSYDVKMKEKGDIPEGYSVSREKKERFSLILESASTNQTSMYLCASSTALYLTKNIQYFGAGTRLSVL.

J is TRBJ2-5 and V is TRBV7-8, with D perhaps matching TRBD2 (5 bases). V was trimmed by 1 base and J by 4 bases, leaving 10 bases between them. The germline gives CDR1 SGHVS, CDR2 FQNEAQ. The CDR3 spans 14 residues. CDR3 region: CASSLGTGLETQYF. The CDR3 DNA reads as TGTGCCAGCAGCTTAGGTACGGGATTAGAGACCCAGTACTTC.

This chain joins TRBV11-2 and TRBJ1-2; 9 bases match TRBD1. Germline CDR1 and CDR2: SGHAT and FQNNGV. With V trimmed by 1 base and J by 7 bases, 10 bases remained unmatched. The CDR3 loop spans 16 amino acids. The CDR3 nucleotides read TGTGCCAGCAGCTTAGGTGTTGGTGGGACAGGGTCTGGCTACACCTTC. This encodes CASSLGVGGTGSGYTF.

The rearrangement links TRBV28 to TRBJ1-1; 8 bases fit TRBD1. The CDR3 totals 14 residues. The germline CDR1 and CDR2 sequences are MDHEN and SYDVKM. V shed 6 bases, J shed 5 bases, and the junction held 8 bases outside the gene matches. The CDR3 region is CASRRTGSVTEAFF. The CDR3 DNA is TGTGCCAGCAGGAGGACAGGGTCGGTAACTGAAGCTTTCTTT.

The V and J genes are TRBV4-2 and TRBJ2-7; no reliable D call. The ends were cut back, 1 base at V and 6 bases at J, with 10 bases in the middle. Germline V gene lookup returns CDR1 LGHNA and CDR2 YNFKEQ. This CDR3 comprises 13 residues. The CDR3 is CASSQGEVAEQYF. The CDR3 DNA sequence: TGTGCCAGCAGCCAAGGAGAGGTTGCCGAGCAGTACTTC.

This chain joins TRBV7-9 and TRBJ1-1, with 8 bases matching TRBD1. This CDR3 is built from 15 residues. Germline assignment: CDR1 SEHNR and CDR2 FQNEAQ (reference sequence). V shed 4 bases, J shed 0 bases, and the junction held 4 bases outside the gene matches. CDR3 nucleotide sequence: TGTGCCAGCAGCTCGAGACAGGGGATGAACACTGAAGCTTTCTTT. It is translated as CASSSRQGMNTEAFF.

The gene calls are TRBV6-4 and TRBJ1-3; D gene uncertain. There are 15 residues in the CDR3. V was cut by 0 bases and J by 2 bases, with 8 bases left in between. CDR1 is MRHNA and CDR2 is SNTAGT in the germline V gene. The CDR3 reads CASSDSTGAGNTIYF. CDR3 in DNA: TGTGCCAGCAGTGACTCGACGGGAGCTGGAAACACCATATATTTT.

The chain is built from TRBV13 and TRBJ1-4; D might be TRBD1 (6 bases). The CDR3 loop spans 14 amino acids. Germline loops: CDR1 PRHDT, CDR2 FYEKMQ (reference sequence). Trimming removed 5 bases at V and 7 bases at J, with 14 bases between. CDR3 sequence: CASSLQGSFEKLFF. The CDR3 nucleotides are TGTGCCAGCAGCCTACAGGGTTCGTTTGAAAAACTGTTTTTT.

V usage is TRBV3-1 (or the pseudogene TRBV3-2) and J usage is TRBJ1-3, with 10 positions matching TRBD1. Germline V gene data show CDR1 as LGHDT and CDR2 as YNNKEL (reference sequence). Trimming removed 4 bases from V and 7 bases from J; junction bases left unmatched: 1. This CDR3 is 13 amino acids long. CDR3 protein: CASSLGQGNTIYF. In nucleotides, the CDR3 is TGTGCCAGCAGCCTGGGACAGGGGAACACCATATATTTT.

As regards this clone: The same CDR3 also results from other DNA sequences found in this sample. The chain has TRBV6-5 and TRBJ1-3; D unclear. Germline assignment: CDR1 MNHEY and CDR2 SVGAGI. The ends were cut back, 6 bases at V and 1 base at J, with 7 bases in the middle. The CDR3 sequence is 13 residues long. The CDR3 here is CASRTGSGNTIYF. In DNA form, the CDR3 reads TGTGCCAGCAGGACGGGATCTGGAAACACCATATATTTT.

The gene calls are TRBV3-1 (or the pseudogene TRBV3-2) and TRBJ1-2; D unresolved. Germline V gene sequence: CDR1 LGHDT, CDR2 YNNKEL (reference sequence). This CDR3 contains 14 residues. The V end lost 1 base, the J end lost 8 bases, and 14 bases lay between the germline ends. This CDR3 is CASSQVQTSVGYTF. CDR3 nucleotides: TGTGCCAGCAGCCAAGTTCAGACTTCGGTGGGCTACACCTTC.

This rearrangement joins TRBV7-2 to TRBJ2-3, with D tentatively TRBD2 (6 bases). Trimming pared 0 bases from V and 3 bases from J, leaving 7 bases between. The CDR3 is 14 amino acids. Germline V gene lookup returns CDR1 SGHTA and CDR2 FQGNSA. The CDR3 nucleotides are TGTGCCAGCAGCTTAGCGGGGGGTACAGATACGCAGTATTTT. Translation gives CASSLAGGTDTQYF.

The chain joins TRBV7-2 to TRBJ1-2, with D perhaps matching TRBD1 (6 bases). V was trimmed by 5 bases and J by 2 bases, leaving 12 bases between them. The CDR3 consists of 14 residues. Germline V gene data show CDR1 as SGHTA and CDR2 as FQGNSA. CDR3 in DNA: TGTGCCAGCAGCCCCCAGGACAGAAACTATGGCTACACCTTC. Its translation: CASSPQDRNYGYTF.

This clone has just one count. The CDR3 is CASSHRDRVGKLFF. CDR3 nucleotide sequence: TGTGCCAGCAGCCATCGGGACAGGGTGGGAAAACTGTTTTTT. This chain connects TRBV3-1 (or the pseudogene TRBV3-2) to TRBJ1-4, with 9 bases aligning to TRBD1. In germline, CDR1 is LGHDT, CDR2 YNNKEL (reference sequence). The CDR3 is 14 residues long. Trimming cost V 3 bases and J 10 bases; bases outside gene matches: 6.

The rearrangement uses TRBV7-9 and TRBJ2-5; perhaps TRBD1 as D (6 bases). Germline loops: CDR1 SEHNR, CDR2 FQNEAQ (reference sequence). Deletions cut 7 bases from V and 3 bases from J, with 12 bases between. The CDR3 consists of 13 residues. The CDR3 protein is CASTVNREETQYF. Written as DNA, the CDR3 is TGTGCCAGCACTGTTAACAGGGAAGAGACCCAGTACTTC.

This chain connects TRBV5-1 to TRBJ1-1, with D perhaps matching TRBD1 (5 bases). This CDR3 has 14 residues. The ends were cut back, 7 bases at V and 5 bases at J, with 18 bases in the middle. Germline V gives CDR1 SGHRS, CDR2 YFSETQ. The CDR3: CASQSLGVNTEAFF. The CDR3 nucleotides are TGCGCCAGCCAGTCTTTAGGGGTAAATACTGAAGCTTTCTTT.

V usage is TRBV27 and J usage is TRBJ2-7; 9 nucleotides agree with TRBD1. The CDR3 is 14 amino acids. Germline values: CDR1 MNHEY, CDR2 SMNVEV (reference sequence). Trimming at V came to 2 bases and at J to 3 bases, leaving 2 bases not matched to a gene. This CDR3 is CASSLGTGFYEQYF. CDR3 DNA sequence: TGTGCCAGCAGTTTAGGGACAGGGTTCTACGAGCAGTACTTC.

The chain links TRBV11-2 to TRBJ2-7; 8 nucleotides align to TRBD1. Trimming cost V 5 bases and J 4 bases; bases outside gene matches: 10. Germline lookup yields CDR1 SGHAT and CDR2 FQNNGV. CDR3 length equals 15 residues. CDR3 loop: CASSISGGAGYEQYF. As DNA, the CDR3 is TGTGCCAGCAGCATCTCAGGGGGCGCGGGTTACGAGCAGTACTTC. Full variable domain (rest looked up from reference TRBV11-2 and TRBJ2-7): EAGVAQSPRYKIIEKRQSVAFWCNPISGHATLYWYQQILGQGPKLLIQFQNNGVVDDSQLPKDRFSAERLKGVDSTLKIQPAKLEDSAVYLCASSISGGAGYEQYFGPGTRLTVT.

This clone is a singleton in its sample. The CDR3 DNA reads TGCGCCAGCAGCCGTAATATCGGGGGACGAGAGACCCAGTACTTC. Residues: CASSRNIGGRETQYF. The rearrangement links TRBV5-1 to TRBJ2-5; D might be TRBD2 (6 bases). The germline V and J ends were trimmed by 4 bases and 4 bases, with 17 bases remaining between them. Germline V gene lookup returns CDR1 SGHRS and CDR2 YFSETQ. This CDR3 comprises 15 residues. The full variable domain, rest sourced from reference TRBV5-1 and TRBJ2-5, is KAGVTQTPRYLIKTRGQQVTLSCSPISGHRSVSWYQQTPGQGLQFLFEYFSETQRNKGNFPGRFSGRQFSNSRSEMNVSTLELGDSALYLCASSRNIGGRETQYFGPGTRLLVL.